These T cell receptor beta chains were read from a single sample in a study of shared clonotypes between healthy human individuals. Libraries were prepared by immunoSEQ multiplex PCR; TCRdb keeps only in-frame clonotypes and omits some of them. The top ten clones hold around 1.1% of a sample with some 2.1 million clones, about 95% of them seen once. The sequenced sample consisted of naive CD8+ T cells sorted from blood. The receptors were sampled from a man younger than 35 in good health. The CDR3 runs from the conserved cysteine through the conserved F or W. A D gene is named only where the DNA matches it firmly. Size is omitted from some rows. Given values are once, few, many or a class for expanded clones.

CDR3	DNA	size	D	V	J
CASSIGSTYEQYF	TGTGCCAGTAGTATAGGGTCTACCTACGAGCAGTACTTC	few	NA	TRBV19	TRBJ2-7
CASSSGQGVEQYF	TGTGCCAGCAGTTCAGGACAGGGGGTGGAACAGTACTTC	NA	TRBD1	TRBV27	TRBJ2-7
CAISGAGNRVSDGELFF	TGTGCCATCAGTGGAGCGGGGAACAGGGTATCAGACGGGGAGCTGTTTTTT	NA	NA	TRBV10-3	TRBJ2-2
CASSYSASTDTQYF	TGTGCCAGCAGTTACTCGGCGAGCACAGATACGCAGTATTTT	NA	NA	TRBV6-6	TRBJ2-3
CASSLGQSGTERGEQYF	TGCGCCAGCAGCCTCGGGCAATCCGGGACAGAAAGGGGCGAGCAGTACTTC	NA	TRBD1	TRBV4-1	TRBJ2-7
CASSPGTPRDRILTGELFF	TGTGCCAGCAGCCCAGGAACCCCCCGGGACAGAATTTTAACCGGGGAGCTGTTTTTT	NA	TRBD1	TRBV5-6	TRBJ2-2
CAADPTGELFF	TGTGCCGCCGACCCGACCGGGGAGCTGTTTTTT	NA	NA	TRBV7-9	TRBJ2-2
CASSQMIDSYYGYTF	TGTGCCAGCTCGCAAATGATAGACAGCTACTATGGCTACACCTTC	NA	NA	TRBV28	TRBJ1-2
CASIQTETQYF	TGTGCCAGCATCCAGACTGAGACCCAGTACTTC	NA	NA	TRBV11-2	TRBJ2-5
CASSTGGDYGYTF	TGTGCCAGCAGTACAGGGGGGGACTATGGCTACACCTTC	once	TRBD1	TRBV7-9	TRBJ1-2
CASSRAGGIEKLFF	TGTGCCAGCAGCCGCGCAGGCGGAATTGAAAAACTGTTTTTT	NA	NA	TRBV5-6	TRBJ1-4
CASSVGVAGVGETQYF	TGTGCCAGCAGCGTAGGAGTAGCGGGAGTTGGCGAGACCCAGTACTTC	NA	TRBD2	TRBV9	TRBJ2-5
CASSVDREGTDTQYF	TGCGCCAGCAGTGTGGACAGGGAGGGCACAGATACGCAGTATTTT	NA	TRBD1	TRBV10-1	TRBJ2-3
CASSDLYGTGTYEQYF	TGTGCCAGCAGTGATCTTTATGGGACAGGCACCTACGAGCAGTACTTC	NA	TRBD1	TRBV6-1	TRBJ2-7
CASSLGLQGGTEAFF	TGTGCCAGCAGCTTAGGACTTCAGGGCGGCACTGAAGCTTTCTTT	NA	NA	TRBV13	TRBJ1-1
CASSPDTGREQYF	TGTGCCAGCAGCCCTGACACCGGGAGAGAGCAGTACTTC	NA	NA	TRBV7-9	TRBJ2-7
CASRPFQGANYGYTF	TGTGCCAGCAGACCGTTCCAGGGGGCTAACTATGGCTACACCTTC	NA	TRBD1	TRBV5-8	TRBJ1-2
CSVEAGDYGYTF	TGCAGCGTTGAAGCAGGGGACTATGGCTACACCTTC	NA	NA	TRBV29-1	TRBJ1-2
CASSLGHLSTDTQYF	TGTGCCAGCAGCTTAGGGCATTTGAGCACAGATACGCAGTATTTT	NA	NA	TRBV7-3	TRBJ2-3
CASSAPGGPNEQFF	TGTGCCAGCAGCGCGCCAGGGGGACCCAATGAGCAGTTCTTC	NA	TRBD1	TRBV9	TRBJ2-1
CASSVGTAGGYEQYF	TGTGCCAGCAGCGTAGGTACCGCTGGAGGATACGAGCAGTACTTC	NA	NA	TRBV9	TRBJ2-7
CASSETDMNTEAFF	TGTGCCAGCAGTGAAACAGACATGAACACTGAAGCTTTCTTT	NA	NA	TRBV6-1	TRBJ1-1
CASSIVPGQSPGNTIYF	TGTGCCAGTAGTATAGTTCCGGGACAGTCGCCTGGAAACACCATATATTTT	NA	TRBD1	TRBV19	TRBJ1-3
CASSAADRGPTEAFF	TGTGCCAGCAGCGCCGCGGACAGGGGGCCCACTGAAGCTTTCTTT	NA	TRBD1	TRBV9	TRBJ1-1
CASSQGRNTEAFF	TGTGCCAGCAGCCAAGGGAGGAACACTGAAGCTTTCTTT	NA	NA	TRBV14	TRBJ1-1
CAWSLGQGYHTEAFF	TGTGCCTGGAGTTTAGGACAGGGTTATCACACTGAAGCTTTCTTT	NA	TRBD1	TRBV30	TRBJ1-1
CASANAAGYEQYF	TGCGCCAGCGCTAACGCGGCAGGCTACGAGCAGTACTTC	NA	NA	TRBV5-1	TRBJ2-7
CASRAGGLGTDTQYF	TGTGCCAGCAGAGCGGGGGGGCTGGGCACAGATACGCAGTATTTT	NA	TRBD2	TRBV7-3	TRBJ2-3
CASWVNTEAFF	TGTGCCAGCTGGGTGAACACTGAAGCTTTCTTT	NA	NA	TRBV6-6	TRBJ1-1
CASSLGQGADEQYF	TGTGCCAGCAGTTTAGGACAGGGGGCCGACGAGCAGTACTTC	NA	TRBD1	TRBV27	TRBJ2-7